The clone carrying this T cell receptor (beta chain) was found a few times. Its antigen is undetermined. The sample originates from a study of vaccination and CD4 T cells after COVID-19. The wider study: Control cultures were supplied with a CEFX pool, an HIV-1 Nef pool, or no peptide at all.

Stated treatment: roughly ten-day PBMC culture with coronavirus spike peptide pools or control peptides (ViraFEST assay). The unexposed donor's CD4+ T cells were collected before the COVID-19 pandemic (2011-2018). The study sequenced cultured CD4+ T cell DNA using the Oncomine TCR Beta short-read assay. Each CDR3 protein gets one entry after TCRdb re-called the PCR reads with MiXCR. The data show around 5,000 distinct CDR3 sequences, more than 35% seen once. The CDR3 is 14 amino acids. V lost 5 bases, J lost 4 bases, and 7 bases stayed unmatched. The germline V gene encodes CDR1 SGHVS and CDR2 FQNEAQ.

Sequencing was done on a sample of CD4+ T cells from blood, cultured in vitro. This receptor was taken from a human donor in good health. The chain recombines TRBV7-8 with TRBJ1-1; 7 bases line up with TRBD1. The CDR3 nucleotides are TGTGCCAGCAGCACAAGACAGGGCCCCACTGAAGCTTTCTTT. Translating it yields CASSTRQGPTEAFF. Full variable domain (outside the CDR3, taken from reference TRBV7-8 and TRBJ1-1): GAGVSQSPRYKVAKRGQDVALRCDPISGHVSLFWYQQALGQGPEFLTYFQNEAQLDKSGLPSDRFFAERPEGSVSTLKIQRTQQEDSAVYLCASSTRQGPTEAFFGQGTRLTVV.